This TCR beta chain derives from a study of neurological immune-mediated disorders. The CDR3 has 12 amino acids. The germline CDR1 and CDR2 sequences are LNHDA and SQIVND (reference sequence). V was pared by 5 bases and J by 4 bases, with 8 bases between. Many counts were recorded for this clonotype. TCRdb processed the 5' RACE reads anew with MiXCR; each CDR3 protein has one entry. The data contain tens of thousands of distinct CDR3 sequences, under 4.5% of them singletons. Time point denoted: longitudinal time-point 3. The source material was PBMCs. The chain couples TRBV19 to TRBJ1-2; no clear D. The sequence was obtained from a woman between 55 and 75 years old with multiple sclerosis. DNA of the CDR3: TGTGCCAGTAGTGAAACCCGCTATGGCTACACCTTC. As protein: CASSETRYGYTF. Using reference TRBV19 and TRBJ1-2 for the parts outside the CDR3, the full variable domain is DGGITQSPKYLFRKEGQNVTLSCEQNLNHDAMYWYRQDPGQGLRLIYYSQIVNDFQKGDIAEGYSVSREKKESFPLTVTSAQKNPTAFYLCASSETRYGYTFGSGTRLTVV.